What follows are 11 T cell receptor beta chains derived from one specimen sequenced in a study of blood T cell repertoires in COVID-19. Profiled with immunoSEQ multiplex PCR; TCRdb holds only in-frame clones, not every one. Of 280,000 or so clones in the sample, 87% were seen once. The sample was PBMCs or T cells enriched from blood (not recorded which). The receptor set was obtained from a woman aged 40 to 55 who had recovered from COVID-19.

This chain joins TRBV2 and TRBJ1-2, with 7 nucleotides matching TRBD1. Germline CDR1 SNHLY, CDR2 FYNNEI. The J segment lost 8 bases and the V segment lost 1 base, leaving 4 bases of the junction unmatched. The CDR3 has 13 amino acids. The CDR3 coding sequence is TGTGCCAGCAGTGAAGGGGACAGAAGAGGCTACACCTTC. Amino acids: CASSEGDRRGYTF.

The chain recombines TRBV28 with TRBJ1-2; 11 nucleotides agree with TRBD1. There are 16 residues in the CDR3. Unmatched junction bases numbered 9, after V lost 6 bases and J lost 3 bases. Germline V gene data show CDR1 as MDHEN and CDR2 as SYDVKM. CDR3 coding DNA: TGTGCCAGCAGCCTAGGACAGGGGGCTTTTTACTATGGCTACACCTTC. It codes for CASSLGQGAFYYGYTF.

This sequence joins TRBV3-1 (or the pseudogene TRBV3-2) and TRBJ2-7; a weak D match, TRBD1 (5 bases). V lost 3 bases, J lost 7 bases, and 13 bases lay in between. The CDR3 runs 13 residues. CDR1 and CDR2 from the germline V gene are LGHDT and YNNKEL (reference sequence). CDR3 sequence (DNA): TGTGCCAGCAGCCACGCCCAGGGCTGGGAGCAGTACTTC. Translated: CASSHAQGWEQYF.

The chain has TRBV28 and TRBJ2-3; 10 nucleotides align to TRBD2. The V segment lost 3 bases and the J segment 1 base; nucleotides outside the gene matches: 7. The CDR3 extends over 17 amino acids. Germline CDR1 MDHEN, CDR2 SYDVKM. The CDR3 protein is CASSFQRTSGGTDTQYF. In DNA form, the CDR3 reads TGTGCCAGCAGTTTCCAGCGGACTAGCGGAGGCACAGATACGCAGTATTTT.

This clone was detected many times. This sequence joins TRBV7-2 and TRBJ1-5; TRBD1 matches at 9 bases. The germline V gene encodes CDR1 SGHTA and CDR2 FQGNSA. Unmatched junction bases numbered 6, after V lost 4 bases and J lost 2 bases. The CDR3 extends over 16 amino acids. The chain's CDR3 is CASSSLQGARNQPQHF. CDR3 DNA sequence: TGTGCCAGCAGCTCACTACAGGGGGCGCGCAATCAGCCCCAGCATTTT.

The rearrangement joins TRBV3-1 (or the pseudogene TRBV3-2) to TRBJ2-4; 10 bases match TRBD2. Germline-derived CDR1 and CDR2 are LGHDT and YNNKEL (reference sequence). The CDR3 extends over 19 amino acids. V lost 4 bases to trimming and J lost 2 bases; unmatched junction nucleotides: 14. The CDR3 bases are TGTGCCAGCAGCCGAGGCCTAGCGGGAGCTGGGCTAACCAAAAACATTCAGTACTTC. Translating it yields CASSRGLAGAGLTKNIQYF.

V usage is TRBV7-9 and J usage is TRBJ1-1; the D is unclear. This CDR3 contains 12 residues. Trimming took 8 bases from V and 9 from J, leaving 16 bases between them. Germline V gene sequence: CDR1 SEHNR, CDR2 FQNEAQ (reference sequence). The CDR3 DNA follows: TGTGCCAGCTCAAGTAGTAACAGACAAGCTTTCTTT. Translation gives CASSSSNRQAFF.

The gene calls are TRBV10-1 and TRBJ1-5; tentative D call: TRBD1 (5 bases). The CDR3 sequence is 13 residues long. V was trimmed by 9 bases and J by 5 bases, leaving 14 bases between them. CDR1 WNHNN and CDR2 SYGVQD come from the germline V gene (reference sequence). The CDR3 is CARGFREDQPQHF. In nucleotides, the CDR3 is TGCGCCAGAGGCTTCAGGGAGGATCAGCCCCAGCATTTT.

This clone was counted once. The chain uses TRBV7-3 and TRBJ2-6, with 7 bases fitting TRBD1. This CDR3 is built from 17 residues. Germline V gene sequence: CDR1 SGHTA, CDR2 FQGTGA. V dropped 4 bases and J dropped 0; count of bases not matched to a gene: 6. This CDR3 is CASSSRGQASGANVLTF. The CDR3 bases are TGTGCCAGCAGCTCAAGAGGACAGGCCTCTGGGGCCAACGTCCTGACTTTC.

The rearrangement links TRBV14 to TRBJ2-7; no firm D call. CDR1 is SGHDN and CDR2 is FVKESK in the germline V gene. The CDR3 extends over 12 amino acids. Deletions cut 2 bases from V and 3 bases from J, with 5 bases between. The CDR3: CASSQSGYEQYF. The CDR3 DNA follows: TGTGCCAGCAGCCAATCGGGCTACGAGCAGTACTTC.

The chain couples TRBV28 to TRBJ1-3; D might be TRBD1 (5 bases). Germline CDR1 and CDR2: MDHEN and SYDVKM. This CDR3 region has 14 residues. V was clipped by 7 bases and J by 0 bases, with 10 bases between them. The CDR3 spells CASKRGFSGNTIYF. In DNA, the CDR3 is TGTGCCAGCAAGCGGGGCTTCTCTGGAAACACCATATATTTT.